This T cell receptor beta chain comes out of a study of healthy donors' naive CD4 and CD8 T cells. Across the whole study: All functional IMGT TCR alpha variants were covered by new primers.

TCR libraries were built from approximately 0.55 ug of total RNA by linear amplification. TCRdb re-called the reads with MiXCR, one entry per CDR3 protein. The sample lists some 190,000 distinct CDR3 sequences, 65% to 75% occurring once. This CDR3 has 13 residues. Per the germline V gene, CDR1 is SGHNT and CDR2 is YYREEE (reference sequence). Deletions cut 9 bases from V and 0 bases from J, with 13 bases between. Sorting defined naive CD4+ as CD4+CD8-CD45RO-CD45RA+ and naive CD8+ as CD8+CD4-CD45RA+CD27bright. The TCR was taken from a pool of human donors in good health; the sample pools cells from several healthy donors. The sample was naive CD4+ and CD8+ T cells sorted from blood, pooled from several donors. The chain joins TRBV5-4 to TRBJ2-7, with D maybe TRBD2 (5 bases). Written as DNA, the CDR3 is TGTGCCATGAGACCGGGAAACTCCTACGAGCAGTACTTC. Protein product: CAMRPGNSYEQYF.